This T cell receptor (beta chain) originates from a study of blood T cell repertoires in COVID-19. Study overall: PBMCs, B-cell-depleted T cells, or T cells provided the cDNA or gDNA that made up the material.

Participants were placed into cohorts based on the clinical history they reported. Per the authors' pipeline: Amplified reference gene primers provided the basis for estimating nucleated cell counts. The data were produced by immunoSEQ multiplex PCR, yet TCRdb's version contains in-frame clones alone and is incomplete. The DNA was the basis for D and trimming; V, J and clone size are from that table. The table includes roughly 250,000 clones, around 87% detected once. Sample: PBMCs or T cells enriched from blood (not recorded which). The sequence was obtained from a woman aged 40-49 years with acute COVID-19.

The CDR3 sequence: CASSQIDRDTAYNEQFF. In DNA, the CDR3 is TGTGCCAGCAGCCAAATTGACCGGGACACGGCCTACAATGAGCAGTTCTTC. The chain uses TRBV14 and TRBJ2-1; D may be TRBD1 (6 bases). The CDR3 totals 17 residues. The V end lost 2 bases, the J end lost 2 bases, and 16 bases lay between the germline ends. Per the germline V gene, CDR1 is SGHDN and CDR2 is FVKESK.